The sample holds a few counts of the clone carrying this T cell receptor beta chain. The antigen remains unidentified. These data come from a study of CD8 T cells in ankylosing spondylitis. Study results and caveats: Disease-linked clones were CD8+ and relatively rare in peripheral blood. Within matched ankylosing spondylitis synovial fluid, disease-linked clones were reportedly significantly enriched.

V shed 0 bases and J 3 bases; nucleotides not matched to a gene: 11. This CDR3 spans 16 amino acids. Germline V gives CDR1 DFQATT, CDR2 SNEGSKA (reference sequence). Scientists made TCR beta libraries using quantitative 5'-RACE with molecular barcodes. TCRdb ran MiXCR on the 5' RACE reads and lists one entry per CDR3 protein. The sample carries roughly 230,000 distinct CDR3 sequences, 18% recorded once. V is TRBV20-1 and J is TRBJ2-7; TRBD2 matches 7 bases. This TCR was sampled from a male donor with ankylosing spondylitis or in good health (not recorded which). Sequencing was done on a sample of blood, either unsorted or a sorted T cell fraction (not recorded which). The CDR3 region is CSARDLEGGEGYEQYF. DNA of the CDR3: TGCAGTGCTAGAGATCTGGAGGGCGGGGAGGGCTACGAGCAGTACTTC.